Below, 22 T cell receptor beta chains from the same sample are listed, as sequenced in a study of identifying expanded T cells in peripheral blood (dated by TCRdb to 2018 to 2020). The library came from the immunoSEQ multiplex PCR assay. Drawn from immuneACCESS, this table holds only the in-frame rearrangements with V and J called that TCRdb kept. Clones are partly lost; checked studies trace under half to an unresolved V gene and leave the rest unexplained. For this sample the table gives some 97,000 clones, of which approximately 88% were detected only once. Of the sample, roughly 6% falls within the top ten clones. Sequencing was done on a sample of blood. Receptors originate from a person aged 18-70 years in good health.

This rearrangement joins TRBV21-1 to TRBJ1-5; the D call TRBD1 from the table was never checked on the DNA. TRBV21-1 is a listed pseudogene. The CDR3 runs to 14 residues. CDR3 DNA sequence: TGTGCCCCCACCCGTACAGGAATTGGGCAGCCCCAGCATTTT. Translated: CAPTRTGIGQPQHF.

There are a few counts of this clone. The J gene is TRBJ2-1, the V gene TRBV5-1; D not certain. Trimming took 4 bases from V and 12 from J, leaving 14 bases between them. The CDR3 has 12 residues. The germline CDR1 and CDR2 sequences are SGHRS and YFSETQ. The chain's CDR3 is CASSPDGKGQFF. The CDR3 DNA reads as TGCGCCAGCAGCCCGGACGGAAAAGGGCAGTTCTTC.

The genes are TRBV6-5 and TRBJ2-5; the D is unclear. The length of the CDR3 is 12 residues. V was trimmed by 6 bases and J by 2 bases, leaving 7 bases between them. Per the germline V gene, CDR1 is MNHEY and CDR2 is SVGAGI. Here the CDR3 DNA reads TGTGCCAGCAGATCTACACAAGAGACCCAGTACTTC. This codes for CASRSTQETQYF.

The V gene is TRBV11-2, the J gene TRBJ1-2; 10 bases match TRBD1. Looked up from germline, CDR1 is SGHAT and CDR2 is FQNNGV. This CDR3 has 14 amino acids. The V and J ends lost 6 bases and 6 bases, in that order; junction bases with no gene match: 7. DNA for the CDR3: TGTGCCAGCAGTTCCGTGACAGGGGGCAATGGCTACACCTTC. Translated, it gives CASSSVTGGNGYTF.

J is TRBJ2-7 and V is TRBV5-6; no clear D gene. The CDR3 has 12 residues. The germline V and J ends were trimmed by 1 base and 0 bases, with 2 bases remaining between them. Looked up from germline, CDR1 is SGHDT and CDR2 is YYEEEE. For the CDR3, the DNA is TGTGCCAGCAGCTTGTACTCCTACGAGCAGTACTTC. Translated, it gives CASSLYSYEQYF.

V is TRBV2 and J is TRBJ1-4; 8 positions match TRBD1. Per germline, CDR1 SNHLY and CDR2 FYNNEI. Trimming at V came to 6 bases and at J to 7 bases, leaving 13 bases not matched to a gene. This CDR3 has 16 amino acids. CDR3 coding DNA: TGTGCCAGCAGGCCCCTCCTCAGGGGGCAGCTTGAAAAACTGTTTTTT. Translated, it gives CASRPLLRGQLEKLFF.

In this sample, this clone turned up a few times. The chain carries TRBV5-1 and TRBJ2-2, with D tentatively TRBD1 (6 bases). V was clipped by 2 bases and J by 2 bases, with 19 bases between them. The CDR3 loop spans 18 amino acids. Germline CDR1 reads SGHRS; CDR2 reads YFSETQ. The CDR3 region is CASSFTTGTTINTGELFF. In nucleotides, the CDR3 is TGCGCCAGCAGCTTCACTACCGGGACAACTATCAACACCGGGGAGCTGTTTTTT.

The CDR3 nucleotides read TGCGCCAGCAGTCCCCTAGAGACCCAGTACTTC. Its translation: CASSPLETQYF. This chain joins TRBV10-2 and TRBJ2-5; no firm D call. The CDR3 totals 11 residues. V was clipped by 5 bases and J by 4 bases, with 5 bases between them. CDR1 and CDR2 (germline): WSHSY, SAAADI.

This chain connects TRBV5-4 to TRBJ1-1; the D gene is possibly TRBD1 (5 bases). This CDR3 contains 15 residues. The germline V and J ends were trimmed by 4 bases and 5 bases, with 18 bases remaining between them. Germline lookup yields CDR1 SGHNT and CDR2 YYREEE (reference sequence). CDR3 amino acids: CASSPGGSSGTEAFF. CDR3 in DNA: TGTGCCAGCAGCCCCGGGGGAAGCTCGGGTACTGAAGCTTTCTTT.

The table lists this clone with a count of one. This chain links TRBV19 with TRBJ1-4, with 9 bases that match TRBD1. The CDR3 spans 16 residues. V gave up 8 bases and J gave up 4 bases; unmatched junction bases: 11. Per the germline V gene, CDR1 is LNHDA and CDR2 is SQIVND (reference sequence). As DNA, the CDR3 is TGTGCCAGTTCTCCGGACAGGGGATTAGGTAATGAAAAACTGTTTTTT. Amino acids: CASSPDRGLGNEKLFF.

This clone was recorded a few times. V usage is TRBV9 and J usage is TRBJ2-2; the D is unclear. V was clipped by 0 bases and J by 2 bases, with 11 bases between them. This CDR3 is 16 amino acids long. The germline V gene has CDR1 SGDLS and CDR2 YYNGEE. CDR3 sequence: CASSVASGFNTGELFF. Here the CDR3 DNA reads TGTGCCAGCAGCGTAGCATCTGGGTTCAACACCGGGGAGCTGTTTTTT. Supplemented by reference TRBV9 and TRBJ2-2, the full variable domain reads DSGVTQTPKHLITATGQRVTLRCSPRSGDLSVYWYQQSLDQGLQFLIQYYNGEERAKGNILERFSAQQFPDLHSELNLSSLELGDSALYFCASSVASGFNTGELFFGEGSRLTVL.

The chain links TRBV7-3 to TRBJ2-1, with D hard to call. This CDR3 is built from 12 residues. Germline CDR1 SGHTA, CDR2 FQGTGA. The germline V and J ends were trimmed by 2 bases and 6 bases, with 5 bases remaining between them. Here the CDR3 DNA reads TGTGCCAGCAGCTTAGTGACCAATGAGCAGTTCTTC. Its translation: CASSLVTNEQFF.

V and J are TRBV5-6 and TRBJ2-1, with a weak D call TRBD2 (5 bases). The CDR3 has 16 residues. CDR1 is SGHDT and CDR2 is YYEEEE in the germline V gene. Trimming cost V 4 bases and J 0 bases, with 14 bases left between them. The CDR3 bases are TGTGCCAGCAGCCAACTAGGTACCAGCTCCTACAATGAGCAGTTCTTC. Translating gives CASSQLGTSSYNEQFF.

The rearrangement joins TRBV28 to TRBJ1-5; 7 bases map to TRBD1. The V gene end was trimmed by 4 bases and the J gene end by 5 bases; junction bases not matched to a gene: 11. The CDR3 spans 16 residues. CDR1 is MDHEN and CDR2 is SYDVKM in the germline V gene. DNA of the CDR3: TGTGCCAGCAGTTCTCCAGGCGAGGGGGCCTATCAGCCCCAGCATTTT. This sequence encodes CASSSPGEGAYQPQHF.

The V gene is TRBV5-8, the J gene TRBJ2-7; D may be TRBD2 (6 bases). The germline V gene encodes CDR1 SGHTS and CDR2 YDEGEE. The CDR3 is made up of 12 amino acids. Trimming removed 4 bases at V and 6 bases at J, with 11 bases between. The CDR3 sequence is CASSLFGGEQYF. CDR3 bases: TGTGCCAGCAGCCTCTTCGGGGGCGAGCAGTACTTC.

The chain combines TRBV2 with TRBJ2-5; D ambiguous. This CDR3 is 11 amino acids long. Germline CDR1 is SNHLY and CDR2 is FYNNEI. Trimming removed 2 bases from V and 7 bases from J, with 5 bases in between. CDR3 region: CASSESRTQYF. In nucleotides, the CDR3 is TGTGCCAGCAGTGAAAGCCGGACCCAGTACTTC.

The chain recombines TRBV27 with TRBJ1-2, with D possibly matching TRBD1 (5 bases). The length of the CDR3 is 16 residues. The V gene lost 6 bases and the J gene lost 5 bases, with 22 bases spanning the gap. Germline CDR1 is MNHEY and CDR2 is SMNVEV (reference sequence). The CDR3 loop reads CASREEPPGTSYGYTF. The CDR3 nucleotides are TGTGCCAGCAGGGAGGAGCCACCCGGGACCTCGTATGGCTACACCTTC.

CDR3 DNA sequence: TGTGCCAGCAGCTTAGGGTTCGGACAGAGCTCCTACGAGCAGTACTTC. It is translated as CASSLGFGQSSYEQYF. V gene TRBV13 combines with J gene TRBJ2-7, with D possibly matching TRBD1 (6 bases). The germline V gene encodes CDR1 PRHDT and CDR2 FYEKMQ (reference sequence). V was cut by 0 bases and J by 0 bases, with 12 bases left in between. CDR3 length: 16 amino acids.

This chain connects TRBV12-5 to TRBJ2-1; weak D call: TRBD1 (5 bases). V was clipped by 2 bases and J by 9 bases, with 11 bases between them. The CDR3 has 13 amino acids. CDR1 and CDR2 (germline): LGHNT, FRNRAP. The CDR3 DNA reads as TGTGCTAGTGGTTTGACTGGGGCAGCTGAGCAGTTCTTC. Its protein is CASGLTGAAEQFF.

CDR3 sequence: CASSQTPQNYGYTF. CDR3 sequence (DNA): TGCGCCAGCAGCCAAACCCCTCAGAACTATGGCTACACCTTC. This chain joins TRBV4-3 and TRBJ1-2, with D uncertain. There are 14 residues in the CDR3. Germline-derived CDR1 and CDR2 are LGHNA and YSLEER. The V end lost 2 bases, the J end lost 2 bases, and 9 bases lay between the germline ends.

The chain couples TRBV5-1 to TRBJ1-2; possibly TRBD1 for D (5 bases). The CDR3 spans 15 residues. V was pared by 5 bases and J by 2 bases, with 16 bases between. Germline V gives CDR1 SGHRS, CDR2 YFSETQ. CDR3 sequence: CASRDNLGGNYGYTF. The CDR3 DNA follows: TGCGCCAGCAGGGACAATTTGGGGGGAAACTATGGCTACACCTTC.

The chain uses TRBV5-5 and TRBJ1-2; D is uncertain. V was shortened by 4 bases and J by 8 bases, with 18 bases between the two germline ends. Germline CDR1 and CDR2: SGHKS and YYEKEE (reference sequence). The CDR3 is made up of 14 amino acids. CDR3 sequence (DNA): TGTGCCAGCAGCCCTAACTACGGCGATTACGGCTACACCTTC. It codes for CASSPNYGDYGYTF.